This T cell receptor beta chain was obtained from a study of blood T cell repertoires in COVID-19. V was trimmed by 7 bases and J by 4 bases, leaving 17 bases between them. CDR3 length: 14 amino acids. Germline V gene data show CDR1 as MNHEY and CDR2 as SVGAGI. Sequenced by immunoSEQ multiplex PCR; TCRdb stores in-frame clones only, minus some. In the table there are approximately 100,000 clones, 81% of which are singletons. The sequencing sample was made of peripheral blood. V gene TRBV6-5 combines with J gene TRBJ2-7; D possibly corresponds to TRBD2 (6 bases). This TCR was recovered from a human donor in a cohort sampled during active COVID-19. For the CDR3, the DNA is TGTGCCAGCACTTTATCCCGCGGGACTTACGAGCAGTACTTC. Amino acids: CASTLSRGTYEQYF.